These 27 T cell receptor beta chains were sequenced from one sample in a study of tumor-infiltrating lymphocytes in primary liver carcinoma. Extraction of RNA together with DNA used 20-30 mg of unsorted bulk tissue. TCR beta cDNA came from 400 to 500 ng total RNA, primed with a constant-region primer. Three-round nested multiplex PCR performed with slightly modified ARM-PCR produced the TCR beta libraries. The first two PCR rounds used TRBV1-TRBV30 primers with a Cbeta primer, nine to eleven cycles each. Each CDR3 protein is one row after TCRdb ran MiXCR on the multiplex PCR reads. The table records roughly 80,000 distinct CDR3 sequences, over 60% of them present only once. Sequencing was done on a sample of liver tumor tissue from sampling region 1. The sample's subset: tumor region T1, superior pole. Receptors were obtained from a man between 40 and 49 years old with primary liver carcinoma and hepatitis B virus infection.

This clonotype was detected only a few times. The chain joins TRBV20-1 to TRBJ2-1; 9 nucleotides match TRBD2. The CDR3 totals 16 residues. The V segment lost 1 base and the J segment 5 bases; nucleotides outside the gene matches: 9. Germline-derived CDR1 and CDR2 are DFQATT and SNEGSKA (reference sequence). This chain's CDR3 is CSARVPWTSANNEQFF. In DNA, the CDR3 is TGCAGTGCTAGAGTTCCCTGGACTAGCGCTAACAATGAGCAGTTCTTC.

Note on this clonotype: The CDR3 does not close with the conserved phenylalanine or tryptophan, likely indicating a read error. This chain links TRBV11-2 with TRBJ2-1; no firm D call. The CDR3 sequence is 12 residues long. From germline, CDR1 is SGHAT and CDR2 FQNNGV. CDR3 protein: CVSNLVGNEQFL. The CDR3 nucleotides are TGTGTCAGCAACTTAGTCGGGAATGAGCAGTTCCTC.

A word on this clonotype: The CDR3 does not close with the conserved phenylalanine or tryptophan, likely indicating a read error. The chain recombines TRBV6-6 with TRBJ2-5; 13 bases line up with TRBD2. The germline gives CDR1 MNHNY, CDR2 SVGAGI (reference sequence). The CDR3 contains 14 residues. CDR3 amino acids: CVTRTSGSLETQYL. DNA for the CDR3: TGTGTCACACGGACTAGCGGGAGTTTGGAGACCCAGTACCTC.

This clonotype is a singleton in its sample. The chain links TRBV11-2 to TRBJ1-1; D remains ambiguous. The germline gives CDR1 SGHAT, CDR2 FQNNGV. The CDR3 extends over 16 amino acids. Between the trimmed V and J ends, which lost 3 bases and 12 bases, there was a span of 26 bases. The CDR3 DNA sequence: TGTGCCAGCAGCTTCGATTTGGGCGGAAGAGTGGCTGCACCTTTCTTT. It specifies CASSFDLGGRVAAPFF.

About this clonotype itself: A much larger clone lies one base from this, so it may be a read error. The chain recombines TRBV2 with TRBJ2-3; D remains unclear. The CDR3 consists of 13 residues. Germline loops: CDR1 SNHLY, CDR2 FYNNEI. This CDR3 reads CVSTDPPADTQYF. CDR3 coding DNA: TGTGTCAGCACTGACCCTCCCGCAGATACGCAGTATTTT.

As regards this clonotype: With a much larger clone just one base away, this may be a read error. The chain links TRBV28 to TRBJ2-1; 14 nucleotides match TRBD2. CDR3 length equals 16 residues. CDR1 is MDHEN, CDR2 SYDVKM, per germline. This CDR3 is CVSSSARTSGGYEQFF. The CDR3 region has the DNA TGTGTCAGCAGCTCAGCCCGGACTAGCGGGGGGTATGAGCAGTTCTTC.

As for this clonotype: One end of the junction is discordant with germline, which a read error may explain. The chain uses TRBV10-1 and TRBJ2-3, with D possibly being TRBD2 (7 bases). This CDR3 is 14 amino acids long. Germline V gene sequence: CDR1 WNHNN, CDR2 SYGVQD (reference sequence). CDR3 amino acids: CASSEGGGSDTQFF. DNA for the CDR3: TGCGCCAGCAGCGAGGGAGGGGGGTCAGATACGCAGTTTTTT.

About this clonotype: One end of the junction fails to match germline, which may point to a read error. V usage is TRBV11-3 and J usage is TRBJ1-1; D gene ambiguous. Germline V CDR1 and CDR2: SGHNT, YENEEA. The CDR3 runs to 13 residues. CDR3 bases: TGTGTCAGCAGCTTTGCTATGTACACTGAAGGTTTCTTT. It codes for CVSSFAMYTEGFF. Based on the CDR3 plus reference TRBV11-3 and TRBJ1-1, the full variable domain is EAGVVQSPRYKIIEKKQPVAFWCNPISGHNTLYWYLQNLGQGPELLIRYENEEAVDDSQLPKDRFSAERLKGVDSTLKIQPAELGDSAVYLCVSSFAMYTEGFFGQGTRLTVV.

For this clonotype: A read error may account for a junction end that differs from germline. The genes are TRBV12-3 or TRBV12-4 and TRBJ1-2; 7 bases are shared with TRBD1. There are 15 residues in the CDR3. The CDR3 sequence is CASSYRDRPSYGYAF. Here the CDR3 DNA reads TGTGCCAGCAGCTACCGGGACAGACCTAGCTATGGCTACGCCTTC.

Of note for this clonotype: The junction differs from germline at one of its ends, possibly a read error. This sequence joins TRBV6-5 and TRBJ1-2; TRBD1 might be the D (5 bases). Germline lookup yields CDR1 MNHEY and CDR2 SVGAGI. This CDR3 has 12 amino acids. This CDR3 is CASCFRDVGYTF. DNA for the CDR3: TGTGCCAGCTGTTTCAGGGACGTAGGCTATACCTTC.

V and J are TRBV6-5 and TRBJ2-7, with 11 bases matching TRBD2. This CDR3 contains 17 residues. Trimming removed 0 bases from V and 10 bases from J; junction bases left unmatched: 14. The germline V gene encodes CDR1 MNHEY and CDR2 SVGAGI. CDR3 DNA sequence: TGTGCCAGCAGTTACTCGGGGTTAGCGGGAGGGCTCTACTACCAGTACTTC. Translating it yields CASSYSGLAGGLYYQYF.

This clonotype is a singleton in its sample. CDR3 sequence (DNA): TGTGCCAGCAGCCTGGAATCAGGGGATGAAAAACTGTTTTTT. Its protein is CASSLESGDEKLFF. The chain links TRBV11-2 to TRBJ1-4; perhaps TRBD1 as D (6 bases). From germline, CDR1 is SGHAT and CDR2 FQNNGV. The CDR3 sequence is 14 residues long. V lost 5 bases and J 6 bases, leaving 13 bases between the germline ends. The whole variable domain, filled in from reference TRBV11-2 and TRBJ1-4, reads EAGVAQSPRYKIIEKRQSVAFWCNPISGHATLYWYQQILGQGPKLLIQFQNNGVVDDSQLPKDRFSAERLKGVDSTLKIQPAKLEDSAVYLCASSLESGDEKLFFGSGTQLSVL.

By proportion, this clonotype is medium-sized (0.01 to 0.1%). The chain joins TRBV11-2 to TRBJ1-4; possible D gene TRBD1, 6 bases. Germline V CDR1 and CDR2: SGHAT, FQNNGV. This CDR3 contains 14 residues. V lost 5 bases to trimming and J lost 6 bases, with 13 bases between them. This CDR3 is CASSLGSGDEKLFF. In nucleotides, the CDR3 is TGTGCCAGCAGCCTGGGGTCAGGGGATGAAAAACTGTTTTTT.

The chain uses TRBV5-1 and TRBJ2-5; D is perhaps TRBD1 or TRBD2 (5 bases each). V was shortened by 4 bases and J by 5 bases, with 18 bases between the two germline ends. Per germline, CDR1 SGHRS and CDR2 YFSETQ. This CDR3 spans 15 amino acids. CDR3 loop: CASSTRGARYETQYF. The CDR3 DNA follows: TGCGCCAGCAGCACTAGGGGAGCCAGGTACGAGACCCAGTACTTC.

In the case of this clonotype: Its ends do not fully match the called genes, so a read error is possible. The chain links TRBV6-2 or TRBV6-3 to TRBJ2-5; D gene ambiguous. The germline V gene has CDR1 MNHEY and CDR2 SVGEGT. The CDR3 length is 11 residues. The CDR3 sequence is CASSPRETHYF. The CDR3 DNA follows: TGTGCCAGCAGTCCTCGAGAGACCCATTACTTC.

This clonotype occurred a few times. The chain employs TRBV28 and TRBJ2-3, with a tentative D call TRBD2 (5 bases). The CDR3 sequence is 16 residues long. Germline CDR1 is MDHEN and CDR2 is SYDVKM. Between the trimmed V and J ends, which lost 8 bases and 5 bases, there was a span of 23 bases. CDR3 loop: CASFSAGPRGGDTQYF. The CDR3 nucleotides read TGTGCCAGCTTCTCGGCGGGTCCTCGAGGTGGAGATACGCAGTATTTT.

On this clonotype itself: A read error may account for a junction end that differs from germline. The rearrangement links TRBV11-2 to TRBJ2-7; D not resolved. This CDR3 has 15 amino acids. The germline V gene has CDR1 SGHAT and CDR2 FQNNGV. The CDR3, as DNA: TGTGCTAGCATCACGGCACCGGGTCCGGGCTACGAGCAGTATTTC. It codes for CASITAPGPGYEQYF. The complete variable domain, with remaining parts taken from reference TRBV11-2 and TRBJ2-7, reads EAGVAQSPRYKIIEKRQSVAFWCNPISGHATLYWYQQILGQGPKLLIQFQNNGVVDDSQLPKDRFSAERLKGVDSTLKIQPAKLEDSAVYLCASITAPGPGYEQYFGPGTRLTVT.

A few counts support this clonotype. A single base separates this from a much larger clone, so it may be a read error. In nucleotides, the CDR3 is TGTACCAGCAGCTTACTTCCGGGACACCAGAACACCGGGGAGCTGTTTTTT. Encoded protein: CTSSLLPGHQNTGELFF. The chain joins TRBV7-9 to TRBJ2-2; tentatively, D is TRBD1 (6 bases). CDR3 size: 17 residues. Per the germline V gene, CDR1 is SEHNR and CDR2 is FQNEAQ (reference sequence).

Turning to this clonotype: The final CDR3 position lacks the conserved phenylalanine or tryptophan, pointing to a likely read error. The chain joins TRBV12-3 or TRBV12-4 to TRBJ2-2, with D unresolved. The CDR3 covers 14 residues. CDR3 DNA: TGTGCCAGTAGTTTCGGAGCGTACACCGGGGAGCTGTTTCTT. Its protein is CASSFGAYTGELFL.

To note about this clonotype: The germline gene is not matched at one end of the junction; a read error may be the cause. The chain combines TRBV4-1 with TRBJ2-7; D gene uncertain. The CDR3 totals 14 residues. Germline V gene lookup returns CDR1 MGHRA and CDR2 YSYEKL. For the CDR3, the DNA is TGCGCCAGCAGCCAAGCATCGAACTCCTACAAGCAGTACTTC. Protein: CASSQASNSYKQYF.

A few counts support this clonotype. A much larger clone differs from this one at a single base, so this may be a read error. This CDR3 fails to terminate in the conserved phenylalanine or tryptophan, so it likely reflects a read error. The chain links TRBV29-1 to TRBJ2-1; tentatively, D is TRBD1 (6 bases). The CDR3 sequence is 11 residues long. The V gene's germline CDR1 is SQVTM and CDR2 ANQGSEA. Trimming took 7 bases from V and 11 from J, leaving 15 bases between them. CDR3 amino acids: CSAGVAGKQFS. CDR3 bases: TGCAGCGCAGGGGTTGCGGGTAAGCAGTTCTCC.

The chain combines TRBV6-2 or TRBV6-3 with TRBJ2-7; D gene ambiguous. The V end was cut by 2 bases, the J end by 2 bases, with 7 bases between. Germline assignment: CDR1 MNHEY and CDR2 SVGEGT. The CDR3 is made up of 13 amino acids. The CDR3 region is CASSYEVPYEQYF. The CDR3 DNA reads as TGTGCCAGCAGTTACGAGGTACCCTACGAGCAGTACTTC.

Points on this clonotype: One end of the junction varies from germline; a read error may be responsible. This chain connects TRBV6-5 to TRBJ2-3; D might be TRBD1 or TRBD2, each matching 5 bases. This CDR3 is built from 15 residues. Per germline, CDR1 MNHEY and CDR2 SVGAGI. CDR3 protein: CASSYRDLSTDTQYF. CDR3 in DNA: TGTGCCAGCAGTTACCGGGACCTAAGCACAGATACACAGTATTTT.

Of note for this clonotype: Relative to the germline gene, one junction end is altered; a read error may explain this. The V gene is TRBV6-2 or TRBV6-3, the J gene TRBJ1-5, with TRBD1 matching over 7 bases. The DNA end is more similar to TRBJ2-3, so the J call may be wrong. Germline CDR1 and CDR2: MNHEY and SVGEGT. There are 11 residues in the CDR3. Here the CDR3 reads CASSMGQPQYF. For the CDR3, the DNA is TGTGCTAGCAGCATGGGACAGCCCCAGTATTTT.

This clonotype was counted at least ten times. This chain uses TRBV6-5 with TRBJ2-7; D unclear. The V and J ends lost 4 bases and 9 bases respectively, with 13 bases between them. This CDR3 spans 12 amino acids. Looked up from germline, CDR1 is MNHEY and CDR2 is SVGAGI. CDR3 loop: CASSSEVGRQYF. The CDR3, as DNA: TGTGCCAGCAGTTCCGAGGTTGGTCGGCAGTACTTC.

With regard to this clonotype: At one end, the junction sequence differs from germline, possibly due to a read error. This sequence joins TRBV28 and TRBJ2-5; 11 bases are shared with TRBD2. The germline gives CDR1 MDHEN, CDR2 SYDVKM. The CDR3 sequence is 15 residues long. This chain's CDR3 is CASSQQGLAEETQHF. As DNA, the CDR3 is TGTGCCAGTAGTCAACAGGGACTAGCGGAAGAGACCCAGCACTTC.

Turning to this clonotype: An end of the junction differs from the germline gene, which may be a read error. The J gene is TRBJ2-7, the V gene TRBV5-6; no definite D call. There are 14 residues in the CDR3. Germline CDR1 and CDR2: SGHDT and YYEEEE. CDR3: CASSLGHIRNEQCF. In DNA form, the CDR3 reads TGTGCCAGCAGCTTGGGGCACATAAGGAACGAGCAGTGTTTC.